This TCR beta chain was obtained from a study of blood T cell repertoires in COVID-19. The V gene's germline CDR1 is MNHEY and CDR2 SVGEGT. The length of the CDR3 is 17 residues. The V and J ends lost 0 bases and 2 bases, in that order; junction bases with no gene match: 8. This clone was counted ten times or more. The authors' processing: It was from reference gene primer amplification that nucleated cell counts were estimated. Here immunoSEQ multiplex PCR was the method, and the copy in TCRdb shows in-frame clones only, minus some. For V, J and clone size, that table is used; D and trimming come from the DNA. The repertoire has a few hundred thousand clones, over 65% of them found once; the top ten carry 3% to 3.5%.

This clonotype originated in a woman aged 80 or over with acute or convalescent COVID-19. The rearrangement uses TRBV6-2 or TRBV6-3 and TRBJ2-3, with TRBD2 matching over 7 bases. Sequenced input: peripheral blood. The CDR3 loop reads CASSYSIPAGHTDTQYF. The DNA for the CDR3 is TGTGCCAGCAGTTACTCGATTCCAGCGGGGCACACAGATACGCAGTATTTT.